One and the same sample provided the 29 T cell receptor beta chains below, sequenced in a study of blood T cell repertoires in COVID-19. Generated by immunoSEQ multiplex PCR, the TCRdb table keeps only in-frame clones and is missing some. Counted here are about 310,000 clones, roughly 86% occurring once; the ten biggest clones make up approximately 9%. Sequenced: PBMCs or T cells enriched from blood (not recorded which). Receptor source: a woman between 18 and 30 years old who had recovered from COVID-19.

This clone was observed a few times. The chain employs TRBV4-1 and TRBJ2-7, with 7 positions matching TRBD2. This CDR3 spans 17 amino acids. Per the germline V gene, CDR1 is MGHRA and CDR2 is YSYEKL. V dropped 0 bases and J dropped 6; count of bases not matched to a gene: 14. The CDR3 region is CASSQEKGRDYGSEQYF. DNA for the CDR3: TGCGCCAGCAGCCAAGAAAAGGGCCGGGACTATGGCTCCGAGCAGTACTTC.

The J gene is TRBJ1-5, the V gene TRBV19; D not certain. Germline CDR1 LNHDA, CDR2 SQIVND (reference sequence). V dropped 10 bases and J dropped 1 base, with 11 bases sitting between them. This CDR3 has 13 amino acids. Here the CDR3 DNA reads TGTGCCACCGCACAGAGAAGCAATCAGCCCCAGCATTTT. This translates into CATAQRSNQPQHF. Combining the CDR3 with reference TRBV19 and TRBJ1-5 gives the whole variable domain DGGITQSPKYLFRKEGQNVTLSCEQNLNHDAMYWYRQDPGQGLRLIYYSQIVNDFQKGDIAEGYSVSREKKESFPLTVTSAQKNPTAFYLCATAQRSNQPQHFGDGTRLSIL.

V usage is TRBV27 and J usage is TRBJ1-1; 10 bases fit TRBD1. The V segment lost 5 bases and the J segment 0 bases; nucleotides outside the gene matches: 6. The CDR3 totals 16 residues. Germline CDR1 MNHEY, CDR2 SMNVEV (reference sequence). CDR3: CASSLGTGDMNTEAFF. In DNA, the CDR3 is TGTGCCAGCAGTCTTGGGACAGGGGACATGAACACTGAAGCTTTCTTT.

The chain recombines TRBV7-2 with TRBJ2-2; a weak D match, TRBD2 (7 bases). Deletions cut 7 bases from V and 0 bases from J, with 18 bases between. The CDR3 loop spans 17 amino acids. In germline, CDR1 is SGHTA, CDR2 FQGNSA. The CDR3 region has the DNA TGTGCCAGCACCTCAGGAGGGGGGGCTACGAACACCGGGGAGCTGTTTTTT. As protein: CASTSGGGATNTGELFF.

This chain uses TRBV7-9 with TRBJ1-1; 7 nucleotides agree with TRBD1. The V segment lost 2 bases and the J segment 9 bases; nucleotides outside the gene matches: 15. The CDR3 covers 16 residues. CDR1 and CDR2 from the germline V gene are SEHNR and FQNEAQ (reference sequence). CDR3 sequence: CASSLRLGTAHGQAFF. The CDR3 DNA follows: TGTGCCAGCAGCTTACGCCTCGGGACAGCCCATGGACAAGCTTTCTTT.

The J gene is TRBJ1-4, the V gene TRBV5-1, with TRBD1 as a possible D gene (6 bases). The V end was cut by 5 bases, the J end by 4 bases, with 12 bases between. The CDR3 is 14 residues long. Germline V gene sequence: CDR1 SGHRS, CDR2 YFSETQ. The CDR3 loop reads CASRRGSFNEKLFF. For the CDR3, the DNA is TGCGCCAGCAGGAGGGGGAGCTTTAATGAAAAACTGTTTTTT.

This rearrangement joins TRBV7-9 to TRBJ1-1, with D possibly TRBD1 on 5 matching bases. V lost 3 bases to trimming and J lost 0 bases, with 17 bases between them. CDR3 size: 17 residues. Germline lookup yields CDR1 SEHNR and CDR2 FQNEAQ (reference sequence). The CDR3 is CASSFRQTGGMNTEAFF. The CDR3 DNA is TGTGCCAGCAGCTTTCGACAGACCGGAGGGATGAACACTGAAGCTTTCTTT.

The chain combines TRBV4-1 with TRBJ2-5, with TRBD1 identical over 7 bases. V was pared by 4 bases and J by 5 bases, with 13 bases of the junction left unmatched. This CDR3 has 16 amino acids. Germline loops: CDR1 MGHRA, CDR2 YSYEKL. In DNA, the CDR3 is TGCGCCAGCAGCCTCCAGCCCCAGACAGGGTTGGAGACCCAGTACTTC. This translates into CASSLQPQTGLETQYF.

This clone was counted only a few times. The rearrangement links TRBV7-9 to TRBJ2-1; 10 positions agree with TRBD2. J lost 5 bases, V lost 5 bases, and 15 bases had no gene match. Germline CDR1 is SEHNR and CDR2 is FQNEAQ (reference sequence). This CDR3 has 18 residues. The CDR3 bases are TGTGCCAGCAGCCCTGGTGGGTCTAGCGGGAGACGGAACAATGAGCAGTTCTTC. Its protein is CASSPGGSSGRRNNEQFF.

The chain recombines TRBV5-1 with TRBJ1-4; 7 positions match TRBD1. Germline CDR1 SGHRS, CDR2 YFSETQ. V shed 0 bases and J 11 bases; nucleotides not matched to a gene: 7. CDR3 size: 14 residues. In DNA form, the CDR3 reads TGCGCCAGCAGCTTGGCTTCGGGGGACAGCAAACTGTTTTTT. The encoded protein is CASSLASGDSKLFF. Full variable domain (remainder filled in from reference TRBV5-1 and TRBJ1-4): KAGVTQTPRYLIKTRGQQVTLSCSPISGHRSVSWYQQTPGQGLQFLFEYFSETQRNKGNFPGRFSGRQFSNSRSEMNVSTLELGDSALYLCASSLASGDSKLFFGSGTQLSVL.

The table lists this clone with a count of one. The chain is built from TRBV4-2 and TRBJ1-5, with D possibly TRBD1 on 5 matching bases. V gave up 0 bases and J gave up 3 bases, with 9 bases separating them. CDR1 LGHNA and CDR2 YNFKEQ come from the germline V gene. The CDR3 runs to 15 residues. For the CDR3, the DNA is TGTGCCAGCAGCCAAGAAGGAGGGGCCAATCAGCCCCAGCATTTT. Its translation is CASSQEGGANQPQHF.

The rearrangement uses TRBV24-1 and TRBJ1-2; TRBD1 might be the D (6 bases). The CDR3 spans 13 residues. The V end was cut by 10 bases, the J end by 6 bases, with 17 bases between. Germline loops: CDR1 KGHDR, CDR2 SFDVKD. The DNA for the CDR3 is TGTGCCACTCAAAAACAGGGAGTCGATGGCTACACCTTC. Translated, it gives CATQKQGVDGYTF.

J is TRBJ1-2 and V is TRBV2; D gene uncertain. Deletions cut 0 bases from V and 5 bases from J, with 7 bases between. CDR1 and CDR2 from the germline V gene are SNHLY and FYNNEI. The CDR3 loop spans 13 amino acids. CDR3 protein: CASSEASGYGYTF. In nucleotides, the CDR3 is TGTGCCAGCAGTGAAGCGTCCGGGTATGGCTACACCTTC.

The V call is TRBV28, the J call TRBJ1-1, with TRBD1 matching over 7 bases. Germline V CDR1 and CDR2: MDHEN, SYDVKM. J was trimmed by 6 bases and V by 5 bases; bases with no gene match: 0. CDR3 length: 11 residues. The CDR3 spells CASSGQAEAFF. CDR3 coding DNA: TGTGCCAGCAGTGGACAGGCTGAAGCTTTCTTT.

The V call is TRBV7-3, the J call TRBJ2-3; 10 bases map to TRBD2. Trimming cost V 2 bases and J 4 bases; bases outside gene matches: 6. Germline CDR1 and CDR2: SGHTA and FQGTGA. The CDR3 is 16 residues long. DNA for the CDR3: TGTGCCAGCAGCTTATGGGCTAGCGGGAGTGCAGATACGCAGTATTTT. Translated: CASSLWASGSADTQYF. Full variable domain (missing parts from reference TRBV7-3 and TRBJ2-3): GAGVSQTPSNKVTEKGKYVELRCDPISGHTALYWYRQSLGQGPEFLIYFQGTGAADDSGLPNDRFFAVRPEGSVSTLKIQRTERGDSAVYLCASSLWASGSADTQYFGPGTRLTVL.

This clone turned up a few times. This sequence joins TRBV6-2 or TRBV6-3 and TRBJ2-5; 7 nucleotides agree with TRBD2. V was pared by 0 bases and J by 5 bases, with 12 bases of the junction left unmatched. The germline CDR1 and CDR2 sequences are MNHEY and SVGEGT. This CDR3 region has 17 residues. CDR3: CASSYSLAEAAGETQYF. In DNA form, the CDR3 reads TGTGCCAGCAGTTACTCTCTAGCGGAGGCCGCAGGGGAGACCCAGTACTTC.

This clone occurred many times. CDR3 amino acids: CAGPPPGTGLYEQYF. CDR3 sequence (DNA): TGTGCCGGCCCCCCACCTGGGACAGGACTCTACGAGCAGTACTTC. This chain uses TRBV11-3 with TRBJ2-7; TRBD1 matches at 8 bases. This CDR3 has 15 amino acids. CDR1 and CDR2 (germline): SGHNT, YENEEA. The ends lost 11 bases at V and 3 bases at J; junction bases unmatched: 15. The variable domain in full, completed from reference TRBV11-3 and TRBJ2-7, reads EAGVVQSPRYKIIEKKQPVAFWCNPISGHNTLYWYLQNLGQGPELLIRYENEEAVDDSQLPKDRFSAERLKGVDSTLKIQPAELGDSAVYLCAGPPPGTGLYEQYFGPGTRLTVT.

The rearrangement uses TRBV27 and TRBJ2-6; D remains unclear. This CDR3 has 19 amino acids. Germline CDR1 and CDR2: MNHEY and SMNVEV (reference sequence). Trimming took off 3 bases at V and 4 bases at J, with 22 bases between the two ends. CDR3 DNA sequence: TGTGCCAGCAGTTTCTTGGTTGGCAGGTCGCCCCCCGGGGCCAACGTCCTGACTTTC. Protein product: CASSFLVGRSPPGANVLTF.

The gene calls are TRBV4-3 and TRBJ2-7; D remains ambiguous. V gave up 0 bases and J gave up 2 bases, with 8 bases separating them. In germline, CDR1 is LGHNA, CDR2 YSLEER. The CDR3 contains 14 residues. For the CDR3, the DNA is TGCGCCAGCAGCCAAGAGGCAGGTACCTACGAGCAGTACTTC. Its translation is CASSQEAGTYEQYF.

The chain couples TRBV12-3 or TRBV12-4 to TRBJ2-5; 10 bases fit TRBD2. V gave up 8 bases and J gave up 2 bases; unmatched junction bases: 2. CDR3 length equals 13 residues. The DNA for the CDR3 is TGTGCCAGCCGACTAGCGGGTCAAGAGACCCAGTACTTC. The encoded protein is CASRLAGQETQYF.

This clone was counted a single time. CDR3 region: CASSKRFYGLAGVYYTDTQYF. In DNA form, the CDR3 reads TGTGCCAGCAGCAAACGGTTTTATGGGCTAGCGGGAGTCTATTACACAGATACGCAGTATTTT. The chain joins TRBV21-1 to TRBJ2-3; TRBD2 was called by the table and not checked on the DNA. TRBV21-1 is deemed a pseudogene. The CDR3 is made up of 21 amino acids.

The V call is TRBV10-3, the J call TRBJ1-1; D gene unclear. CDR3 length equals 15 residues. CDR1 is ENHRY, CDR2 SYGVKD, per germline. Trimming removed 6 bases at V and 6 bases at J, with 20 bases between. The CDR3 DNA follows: TGTGCCATCAGGGAGAGGAGGGTAGATTACGCTGAAGCTTTCTTT. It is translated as CAIRERRVDYAEAFF.

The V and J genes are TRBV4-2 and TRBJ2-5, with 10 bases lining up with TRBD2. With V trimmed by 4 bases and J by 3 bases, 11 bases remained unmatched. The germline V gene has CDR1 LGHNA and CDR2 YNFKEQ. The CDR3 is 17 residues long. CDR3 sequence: CASSPRTSGGLEETQYF. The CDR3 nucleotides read TGTGCCAGCAGCCCGCGGACTAGCGGAGGATTAGAAGAGACCCAGTACTTC.

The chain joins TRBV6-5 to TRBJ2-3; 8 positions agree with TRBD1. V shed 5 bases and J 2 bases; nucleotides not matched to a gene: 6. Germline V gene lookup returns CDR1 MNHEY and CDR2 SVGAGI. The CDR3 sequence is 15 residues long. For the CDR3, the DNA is TGTGCCAGCAGTAGAGGACAGGGCGACACAGATACGCAGTATTTT. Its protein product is CASSRGQGDTDTQYF.

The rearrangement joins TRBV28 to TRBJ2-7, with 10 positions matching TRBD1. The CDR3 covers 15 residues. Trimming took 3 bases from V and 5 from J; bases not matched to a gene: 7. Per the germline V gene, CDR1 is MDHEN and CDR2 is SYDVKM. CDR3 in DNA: TGTGCCAGCAGTTTCCTGGACAGGGGGGGTCACGAGCAGTACTTC. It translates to CASSFLDRGGHEQYF.

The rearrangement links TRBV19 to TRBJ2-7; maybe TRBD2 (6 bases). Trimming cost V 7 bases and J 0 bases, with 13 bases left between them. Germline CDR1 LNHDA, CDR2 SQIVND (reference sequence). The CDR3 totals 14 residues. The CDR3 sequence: CASMSGFSSYEQYF. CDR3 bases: TGTGCCAGTATGAGCGGGTTCAGCTCCTACGAGCAGTACTTC.

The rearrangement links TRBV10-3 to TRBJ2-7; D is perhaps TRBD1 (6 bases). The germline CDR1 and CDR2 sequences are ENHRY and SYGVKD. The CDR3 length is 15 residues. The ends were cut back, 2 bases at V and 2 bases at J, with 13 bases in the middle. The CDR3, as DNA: TGTGCCATCAGTGAGGGACAGATCCCGCCCTACGAGCAGTACTTC. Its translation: CAISEGQIPPYEQYF.

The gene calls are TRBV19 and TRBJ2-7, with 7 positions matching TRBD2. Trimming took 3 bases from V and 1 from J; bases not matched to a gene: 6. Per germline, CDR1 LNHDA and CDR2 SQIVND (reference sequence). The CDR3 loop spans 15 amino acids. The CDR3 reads CASSIGRGISYEQYF. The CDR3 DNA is TGTGCCAGTAGTATTGGGCGGGGGATTTCCTACGAGCAGTACTTC.

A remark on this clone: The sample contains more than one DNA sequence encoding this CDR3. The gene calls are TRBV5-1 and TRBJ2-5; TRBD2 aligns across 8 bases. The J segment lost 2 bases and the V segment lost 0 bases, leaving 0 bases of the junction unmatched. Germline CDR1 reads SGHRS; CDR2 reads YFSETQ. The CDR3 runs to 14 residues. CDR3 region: CASSLGLAQETQYF. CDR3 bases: TGCGCCAGCAGCTTGGGACTAGCGCAAGAGACCCAGTACTTC.